This T cell receptor (beta chain) was sequenced in a study of cytomegalovirus exposure and HLA in healthy donors. Study results and caveats: A later analysis, which compared TCR beta chains of equal frequency, found the HLA-associated ones more clonally expanded. A later analysis found TCR association rates differed by HLA locus, highest for DRB1 and lowest for HLA-C. From TCR beta sequences, most subjects' HLA-A and HLA-B alleles were reportedly predicted accurately. Common viral pathogens seemed, in a later analysis, to connect with several of the most significant clusters.

Comment on this clone: Its specificity is unknown.

The PCR made use of 60 Vbeta and 13 Jbeta primers. Clones were read by immunoSEQ multiplex PCR, and TCRdb kept only the in-frame ones, dropping some. The sample lists some 130,000 clones; 77% were seen once. Per the germline V gene, CDR1 is SGHTA and CDR2 is FQGNSA. The CDR3 runs 14 residues. V gave up 4 bases and J gave up 7 bases; unmatched junction bases: 8. Source material: PBMCs. This TCR was sampled from a male donor in good health and CMV-seropositive. The chain links TRBV7-2 to TRBJ2-7; 9 bases match TRBD2. CDR3 protein: CASSCWGLACEQYF. As DNA, the CDR3 is TGTGCCAGCAGCTGTTGGGGACTAGCATGTGAGCAGTACTTC.